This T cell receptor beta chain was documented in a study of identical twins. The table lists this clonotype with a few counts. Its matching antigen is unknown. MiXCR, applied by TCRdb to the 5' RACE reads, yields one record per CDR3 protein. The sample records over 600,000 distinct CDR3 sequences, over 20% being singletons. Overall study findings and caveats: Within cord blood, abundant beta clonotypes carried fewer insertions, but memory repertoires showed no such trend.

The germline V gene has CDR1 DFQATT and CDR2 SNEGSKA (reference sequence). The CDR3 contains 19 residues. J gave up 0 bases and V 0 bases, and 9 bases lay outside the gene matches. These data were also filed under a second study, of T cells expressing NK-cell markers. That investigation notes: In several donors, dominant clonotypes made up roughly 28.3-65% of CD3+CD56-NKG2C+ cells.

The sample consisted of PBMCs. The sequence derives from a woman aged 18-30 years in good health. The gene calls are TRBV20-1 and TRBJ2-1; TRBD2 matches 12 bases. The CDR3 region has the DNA TGCAGTGCTAGAGATCTCACTAGCGGGAGGTACAGCTCCTACAATGAGCAGTTCTTC. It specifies CSARDLTSGRYSSYNEQFF.